A selection of T cell receptor beta chains follows, all from one sample in a study of cytomegalovirus exposure and HLA in healthy donors. Repertoires were generated with immunoSEQ multiplex PCR, while TCRdb's copy carries only in-frame clones and drops some. The sample lists about 94,000 clones; about 80% were seen once. Sequencing used PBMCs. These TCRs come from a man aged 35 to 55 in good health and CMV-seropositive. The conserved cysteine and the conserved F or W are not part of the CDR3 here. D genes are given only for firm matches.

V	D	J	CDR3
TRBV7-7	-	TRBJ2-5	ASSLAPGVGETQY
TRBV6-4	TRBD1	TRBJ2-6	ASSDRGRGGANVLT
TRBV5-1	-	TRBJ1-2	ASSYTRDGYT
TRBV5-4	TRBD2	TRBJ2-2	ASSIGTSGGAPGELF
TRBV6-5	-	TRBJ1-3	ASSYDRTGNTIY
TRBV4-1	-	TRBJ2-7	ASSLTTRGRRADTYEQY
TRBV19	-	TRBJ2-3	ASSITGEGADTQY
TRBV28	-	TRBJ2-3	ASSLPQGHDTQY
TRBV9	-	TRBJ1-1	ASSVAGGGNTEAF
TRBV28	TRBD1	TRBJ1-2	ASSLLGQAGYGYT
TRBV7-2	TRBD1	TRBJ2-4	ASRDRSPGDIQY
TRBV13	-	TRBJ2-7	ASSLGWSEQY
TRBV6-5	-	TRBJ1-5	ASRESSGGNQPQH
TRBV7-8	-	TRBJ2-7	ASSPLAAAGEQY
TRBV29-1	TRBD1	TRBJ1-2	SSRGLDYGYT
TRBV7-7	-	TRBJ2-2	ASSLYGDGELF
TRBV19	-	TRBJ2-2	ASNQAGYAGELF
TRBV2	TRBD1	TRBJ2-6	ASSVGQGAFTGANVLT